This T cell receptor beta chain emerged from a study of blood T cell repertoires in COVID-19. This clone has only a few counts. V lost 3 bases and J 3 bases, leaving 15 bases between the germline ends. CDR3 length equals 14 residues. Germline V gives CDR1 DFQATT, CDR2 SNEGSKA (reference sequence). Two negative PCRs, clearance, or symptom resolution were required of recovered Cohort 3 donors. The repertoire was sequenced with immunoSEQ multiplex PCR; TCRdb's copy has only in-frame clones and lacks some. In the table there are approximately 320,000 clones, around nine tenths of which are singletons. The J gene is TRBJ2-7, the V gene TRBV20-1; no definite D call. The material sequenced was PBMCs or T cells enriched from blood (not recorded which). The TCR originated in a man aged 60-69 years who had recovered from COVID-19. DNA of the CDR3: TGCAGTGCTAGTTCCGCCTCTTCGGGCTACGAGCAGTACTTC. It codes for CSASSASSGYEQYF.